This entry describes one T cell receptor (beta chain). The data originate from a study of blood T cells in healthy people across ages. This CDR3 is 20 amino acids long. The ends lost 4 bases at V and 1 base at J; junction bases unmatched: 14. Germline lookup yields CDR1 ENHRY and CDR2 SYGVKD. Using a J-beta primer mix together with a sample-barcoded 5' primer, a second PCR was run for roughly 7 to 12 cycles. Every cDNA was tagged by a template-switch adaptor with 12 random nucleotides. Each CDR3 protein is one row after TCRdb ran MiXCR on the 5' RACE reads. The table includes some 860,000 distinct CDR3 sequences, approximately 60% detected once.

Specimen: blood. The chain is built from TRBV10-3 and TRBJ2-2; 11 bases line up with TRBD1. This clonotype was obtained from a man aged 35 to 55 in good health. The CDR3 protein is CAISAVGTGGGQLNTGELFF. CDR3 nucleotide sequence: TGTGCCATCAGTGCAGTCGGGACAGGGGGAGGACAGCTGAACACCGGGGAGCTGTTTTTT.